Listed below are T cell receptor beta chains from one sample, sequenced in a study of blood T cell repertoires in COVID-19. Sequencing was performed with immunoSEQ multiplex PCR; in TCRdb, only in-frame clones are kept and a portion is missing. The top ten clones hold approximately 4.3% of a sample with approximately 130,000 clones, 75% to 90% of them seen once. Material: peripheral blood. These TCRs come from a human donor in a cohort sampled during active COVID-19. CDR3s include the opening cysteine and the closing phenylalanine or tryptophan. A D gene is named only where the DNA matches it firmly. A row's size may be missing; if present it is once, few, many or a size class.

>few|TRBD1|15|TRBV24-1|TRBJ2-5
CATSDRTGGQETQYF
TGTGCCACCAGTGACCGGACAGGGGGCCAAGAGACCCAGTACTTC
>.|TRBD2|16|TRBV7-6|TRBJ2-1
CASSSTSGGTGNEQFF
TGTGCCAGCAGCTCGACTAGCGGGGGGACTGGGAATGAGCAGTTCTTC
>.|TRBD2|16|TRBV10-3|TRBJ2-1
CAIRGGLAGLYNEQFF
TGTGCCATCAGGGGGGGACTAGCGGGCCTCTACAATGAGCAGTTCTTC
>.|.|14|TRBV29-1|TRBJ2-2
CSVDGGWNTGELFF
TGCAGCGTTGACGGGGGTTGGAACACCGGGGAGCTGTTTTTT
>.|.|14|TRBV19|TRBJ1-2
CASCLQVHHHGYTF
TGTGCCAGTTGCCTTCAGGTCCATCATCATGGCTACACCTTC
>once|.|14|TRBV6-5|TRBJ1-2
CASSYRGNHYGYTF
TGTGCCAGCAGTTACCGCGGGAACCATTATGGCTACACCTTC
>.|TRBD1|15|TRBV9|TRBJ1-1
CASSARQGVGTEAFF
TGTGCCAGCAGCGCTCGTCAGGGGGTAGGTACTGAAGCTTTCTTT
>.|.|14|TRBV6-5|TRBJ1-1
CASSRTAGNTEAFF
TGTGCCAGCAGTCGTACAGCGGGGAACACTGAAGCTTTCTTT
>.|TRBD2|15|TRBV7-8|TRBJ2-1
CASSPSGRARNEQFF
TGTGCCAGCAGCCCGAGCGGGAGGGCCAGGAATGAGCAGTTCTTC
>.|TRBD2|13|TRBV19|TRBJ2-7
CASSPGLAGEQYF
TGTGCCAGTAGTCCGGGACTAGCGGGCGAGCAGTACTTC
>.|.|12|TRBV29-1|TRBJ2-1
CSVIWTPNEQFF
TGCAGCGTTATCTGGACTCCCAATGAGCAGTTCTTC
>.|TRBD2|14|TRBV30|TRBJ2-5
CAWSSGTSGTDQYF
TGTGCCTGGAGTTCCGGGACTAGCGGGACCGACCAGTACTTC
>.|.|12|TRBV7-3|TRBJ2-3
CASSSGSDTQYF
TGTGCCAGCAGCTCGGGATCTGATACGCAGTATTTT
>once|.|12|TRBV29-1|TRBJ1-4
CSVSKVGEKLFF
TGCAGCGTTTCGAAAGTCGGGGAAAAACTGTTTTTT
>.|.|14|TRBV6-1|TRBJ1-2
CASSDGGAYYGYTF
TGTGCCAGCAGTGATGGAGGAGCCTACTATGGCTACACCTTC
>.|.|11|TRBV6-4|TRBJ1-1
CARGGSGKAFF
TGTGCCAGGGGGGGGTCGGGAAAAGCTTTCTTT
>.|.|17|TRBV5-4|TRBJ2-2
CASSLIRGAGNTGELFF
TGTGCCAGCAGCCTGATTCGGGGAGCGGGGAACACCGGGGAGCTGTTTTTT
>few|TRBD2|15|TRBV6-5|TRBJ2-1
CASSQPSGRLGEQFF
TGTGCCAGCAGTCAGCCTAGCGGGAGGCTAGGAGAGCAGTTCTTC
>.|TRBD2|15|TRBV2|TRBJ2-1
CASRLAGVSYNEQFF
TGTGCCAGCAGGTTAGCGGGAGTATCCTACAATGAGCAGTTCTTC
>.|.|15|TRBV5-5|TRBJ1-1
CASSLVAGVNTEAFF
TGTGCCAGCAGCTTGGTAGCAGGGGTTAACACTGAAGCTTTCTTT
>.|.|15|TRBV2|TRBJ2-3
CASSGGQGSTDTQYF
TGTGCCAGCAGTGGGGGCCAGGGGTCCACAGATACGCAGTATTTT
>.|.|12|TRBV12-3/TRBV12-4|TRBJ1-1
CASSSSDREAFF
TGTGCCAGCAGTTCGTCGGACAGAGAAGCTTTCTTT
>.|.|14|TRBV10-3|TRBJ2-1
CAISPVSSYNEQFF
TGTGCCATCAGCCCGGTGAGCTCCTACAATGAGCAGTTCTTC
>once|.|14|TRBV2|TRBJ1-1
CASSDFGINTEAFF
TGTGCCAGCAGTGACTTCGGTATTAACACTGAAGCTTTCTTT
>.|TRBD2|19|TRBV9|TRBJ2-2
CASSVRTSGPKANTGELFF
TGTGCCAGCAGCGTCCGAACTAGCGGGCCTAAAGCGAACACCGGGGAGCTGTTTTTT
>few|.|19|TRBV9|TRBJ1-3
CASSFSPMTGVRSGNTIYF
TGTGCCAGCAGCTTTAGCCCTATGACAGGTGTCCGCTCTGGAAACACCATATATTTT
>.|.|15|TRBV19|TRBJ2-5
CASSRLTGAGETQYF
TGTGCCAGTAGTCGGTTGACGGGAGCAGGAGAGACCCAGTACTTC
>.|TRBD1|14|TRBV7-9|TRBJ2-5
CASSPDRSGETQYF
TGTGCCAGCAGCCCGGACAGGTCCGGGGAGACCCAGTACTTC
>.|.|13|TRBV2|TRBJ1-2
CASRGRADYGYTF
TGTGCCAGCAGGGGGAGGGCTGACTATGGCTACACCTTC
>.|.|16|TRBV6-5|TRBJ1-6
CASSYSPGSYNSPLHF
TGTGCCAGCAGTTACTCCCCGGGCTCCTATAATTCACCCCTCCACTTT
>.|.|13|TRBV7-9|TRBJ1-5
CASSLARGQPQHF
TGTGCCAGCAGCTTAGCGCGAGGTCAGCCCCAGCATTTT
>.|.|15|TRBV19|TRBJ2-3
CASSIGGGLTDTQYF
TGTGCCAGTAGTATTGGCGGGGGCCTAACAGATACGCAGTATTTT
>.|TRBD1|15|TRBV7-2|TRBJ1-5
CASSLGRGMSQPQHF
TGTGCCAGCAGCTTAGGCAGGGGGATGAGTCAGCCCCAGCATTTT
>.|.|12|TRBV7-2|TRBJ2-3
CASSRLADTQYF
TGTGCCAGCAGCCGGTTGGCAGATACGCAGTATTTT
>.|.|15|TRBV7-2|TRBJ1-2
CASSPQGQVNYGYTF
TGTGCCAGCAGCCCCCAAGGCCAGGTTAACTATGGCTACACCTTC
>.|.|15|TRBV11-2|TRBJ1-1
CASSSRTGLNTEAFF
TGTGCCAGCAGCTCGAGGACGGGATTGAACACTGAAGCTTTCTTT
>.|TRBD1|15|TRBV25-1|TRBJ2-1
CASSAGQGMNDEQFF
TGTGCCAGCAGTGCGGGACAGGGAATGAACGATGAGCAGTTCTTC
>few|.|15|TRBV21-1|TRBJ2-1
CASSKGAGGGNEQFF
TGTGCCAGCAGCAAAGGTGCGGGAGGGGGCAATGAGCAGTTCTTC
>.|.|14|TRBV7-9|TRBJ1-1
CASTQRPQRTEAFF
TGTGCCAGCACCCAGCGGCCCCAGAGGACTGAAGCTTTCTTT
>.|.|17|TRBV1|TRBJ2-2
CTSSLTAGGPWTGELFF
TGCACCAGCAGCCTTACCGCGGGGGGGCCATGGACCGGGGAGCTGTTTTTT
>.|.|15|TRBV19|TRBJ1-6
CASSISRVDGSPLHF
TGTGCCAGTAGTATCTCCAGGGTTGACGGTTCACCCCTCCACTTT
>once|TRBD1|15|TRBV14|TRBJ2-2
CASSQWTGGAGELFF
TGTGCCAGCAGCCAGTGGACAGGGGGTGCCGGGGAGCTGTTTTTT
>.|TRBD2|16|TRBV10-3|TRBJ2-5
CAISEPSGARLGTQYF
TGTGCCATCAGTGAGCCTAGCGGGGCCCGACTCGGGACCCAGTACTTC
>.|.|13|TRBV5-1|TRBJ1-2
CASSWGANYGYTF
TGCGCCAGCAGCTGGGGGGCTAACTATGGCTACACCTTC
>.|.|11|TRBV19|TRBJ1-1
CASTWEREAFF
TGTGCCAGTACCTGGGAGAGAGAAGCTTTCTTT
>.|TRBD2|18|TRBV13|TRBJ2-1
CASSLNPLAGNFYNEQFF
TGTGCCAGCAGCTTAAACCCGCTAGCGGGAAATTTCTACAATGAGCAGTTCTTC
>.|.|15|TRBV27|TRBJ2-2
CASSSDPGVAGELFF
TGTGCCAGCAGTTCGGACCCGGGGGTGGCCGGGGAGCTGTTTTTT
>.|.|18|TRBV23-1|TRBJ1-3
CASRTPGHGPNSGNTIYF
TGCGCCAGCAGGACTCCGGGACACGGACCAAACTCTGGAAACACCATATATTTT
>.|TRBD2|17|TRBV4-1|TRBJ2-3
CASSHEQTSGTTDTQYF
TGCGCCAGCAGCCACGAACAGACTAGCGGGACCACAGATACGCAGTATTTT
>.|.|13|TRBV6-6|TRBJ1-2
CASSSRGGHGYTF
TGTGCCAGCAGCTCACGGGGGGGACATGGCTACACCTTC
>.|TRBD1|15|TRBV16|TRBJ1-5
CASSMTGAANQPQHF
TGTGCCAGCAGTATGACAGGGGCGGCCAATCAGCCCCAGCATTTT
>.|.|13|TRBV28|TRBJ2-5
CASSLSRSETQYF
TGTGCCAGCAGTTTGAGCAGGTCAGAGACCCAGTACTTC
>.|TRBD1|14|TRBV2|TRBJ1-1
CASKGQRWDTEAFF
TGTGCCAGCAAGGGACAGCGGTGGGACACTGAAGCTTTCTTT